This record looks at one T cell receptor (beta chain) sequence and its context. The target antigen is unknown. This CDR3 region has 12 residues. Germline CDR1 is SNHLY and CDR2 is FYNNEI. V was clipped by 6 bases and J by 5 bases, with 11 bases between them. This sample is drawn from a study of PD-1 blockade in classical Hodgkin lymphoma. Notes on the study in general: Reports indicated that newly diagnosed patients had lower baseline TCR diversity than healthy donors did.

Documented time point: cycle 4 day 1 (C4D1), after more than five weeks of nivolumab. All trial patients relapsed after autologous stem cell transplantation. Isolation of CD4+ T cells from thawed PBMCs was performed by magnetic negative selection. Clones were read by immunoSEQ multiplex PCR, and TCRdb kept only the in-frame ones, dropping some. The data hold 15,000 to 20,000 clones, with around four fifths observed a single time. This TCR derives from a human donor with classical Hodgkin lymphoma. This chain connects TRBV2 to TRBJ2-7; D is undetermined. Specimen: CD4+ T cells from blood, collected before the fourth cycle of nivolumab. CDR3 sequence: CASRIKRDEQYF. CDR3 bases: TGTGCCAGCAGGATAAAAAGGGACGAGCAGTACTTC.